This is a list of T cell receptor beta chains from one sample in a study of CD8+CD57+ T cells in acquired aplastic anemia. Each CDR3 protein gets one entry after TCRdb re-called the reads with MiXCR. Here the sample spans about 290,000 distinct CDR3 sequences, 56% being singletons. The sequencing input was sorted CD4+, CD8+, or CD8+CD57+ T cells (not recorded which) from PBMCs. The source of these receptors is a human donor with aplastic anemia. Both conserved end residues are part of each CDR3. D genes are given only for firm matches. Only part of the rows carry a size: once, few, many, or a class if the clone is expanded.

cdr3_length | clone_size | d_call | j_call | v_call | cdr3_aa | cdr3_nt
14 | NA | TRBD2 | TRBJ2-7 | TRBV5-5 | CASSLAGTYYEQYF | TGTGCCAGCAGCTTAGCGGGAACTTACTACGAGCAGTACTTC
12 | NA | NA | TRBJ1-6 | TRBV20-1 | CSARVHDSPLHF | TGCAGTGCTAGAGTCCACGATTCACCCCTCCACTTT
14 | NA | NA | TRBJ2-7 | TRBV7-6 | CASSLAGTNYEQYF | TGTGCTAGCAGCTTAGCCGGGACAAACTACGAGCAGTACTTC
12 | few | NA | TRBJ2-6 | TRBV20-1 | CSARPGANVLTF | TGCAGTGCTAGACCTGGGGCCAACGTCCTGACTTTC
11 | NA | NA | TRBJ2-1 | TRBV20-1 | CSARLVDEQFF | TGCAGTGCTAGACTTGTCGATGAGCAGTTCTTC
15 | once | TRBD1 | TRBJ1-1 | TRBV20-1 | CSARRGQGGFGEAFF | TGCAGTGCTAGACGGGGACAGGGTGGATTCGGTGAAGCTTTCTTT
14 | many | TRBD2 | TRBJ2-5 | TRBV7-9 | CASSLEWGGETQYF | TGTGCCAGCAGCTTAGAATGGGGGGGAGAGACCCAGTACTTC
13 | few | NA | TRBJ2-7 | TRBV5-6 | CASSMGTSDEQYF | TGTGCCAGCAGCATGGGGACTTCGGATGAGCAGTACTTC
17 | many | NA | TRBJ2-2 | TRBV27 | CASSSDSGRLNTGELFF | TGTGCCAGCAGTTCGGACAGCGGTCGGCTGAACACCGGGGAGCTGTTTTTT
17 | many | TRBD1 | TRBJ1-1 | TRBV10-1 | CASSPDRGRLMNTEAFF | TGCGCCAGCAGTCCGGACAGGGGGCGGCTCATGAACACTGAAGCTTTCTTT
15 | many | NA | TRBJ2-2 | TRBV29-1 | CSVQGVAGNTGELFF | TGCAGCGTCCAGGGGGTAGCGGGGAACACCGGGGAGCTGTTTTTT
12 | NA | TRBD1 | TRBJ1-5 | TRBV6-5 | CASNNRGQPQHF | TGTGCCAGCAATAACAGGGGTCAGCCCCAGCATTTT
14 | many | NA | TRBJ2-5 | TRBV5-1 | CASSTGLGQETQYF | TGCGCCAGCAGCACGGGACTTGGTCAAGAGACCCAGTACTTC
14 | NA | NA | TRBJ1-5 | TRBV10-3 | CAISERDGVWPQHF | TGTGCCATCAGTGAGCGGGACGGTGTTTGGCCCCAGCATTTT